This T cell receptor (beta chain) was sequenced in a study of blood T cell repertoires in COVID-19 (dated by TCRdb to 2018 to 2020). For the wider study: Collaborator samples came from the United States, Italy and Spain and covered acute and convalescent phases of COVID-19. Samples were obtained from the ongoing ImmuneRACE study (first 160 participants) and from 1,000 to 1,500 subjects provided by 6 global collaborators. A freely available public database, intended as a resource for researchers studying the immune response to SARS-CoV-2, is where the repertoires were released. A de-identified subject ID, COVID-19 status, age in years and sex were almost always included in the sample metadata. The dataset comprised deeply sampled blood TCRbeta repertoires from subjects exposed to, actively infected with, or recovered from COVID-19. The material from the prospective study consisted of cDNA or gDNA derived from T cells, B-cell-depleted T cells, or PBMCs. Where available, HLA class I and class II types were taken from metadata supplied by the sample provider and were not determined by assay-based typing.

Each collaborating institution followed its own protocols to collect whole blood in K2EDTA tubes. For TCRbeta analysis, collaborators shipped samples as frozen whole blood, isolated PBMCs, or DNA extracted from either of those sample types. V is shortened by 3 bases, J by 4 bases, and the region joining them spans 15 bases. Reading from cysteine to phenylalanine, the CDR3 counts 15 amino acids. Only the CDR3 region is kept as DNA, spanning 45 bases read in frame from base 1. CDR1 KGHSH and CDR2 LQKENI were looked up in the germline V gene. TCRbeta CDR3 regions were amplified from genomic DNA by means of the immunoSEQ Assay, a bias-controlled multiplex PCR. On the authors' methods: The number of nucleated cells in each sample was estimated by amplification of reference gene primers within the assay. To quantify the absolute abundance of each unique TCRbeta CDR3 rearrangement, sequence reads were collapsed and filtered. For each sample, productive Simpson clonality was calculated as the square root of Simpson's diversity index over productive rearrangements. TCRdb re-hosts the immuneACCESS table, in-frame sequences only. Its copies lack some clones; in the studies checked, an unresolved V gene accounts for under half of them, and the cause for the rest is not known. D and trimming were read from the DNA, whereas the V and J calls and clone size are those reported in that table. The sample has 100,000 to 150,000 clones on record, around three quarters of them singletons. The ten largest clones represent 30% to 45% of the sample.

Of note for this clone: There is no known antigen for this receptor. The record has no base qualities; no much larger clone is one base away.

Study-wide conclusions, independent of this receptor: The amount of clinical and demographic metadata varied by source and participant and was provided uncurated.

The sequenced sample consisted of peripheral blood. This TCR was recovered from a man aged 35-49 years with active or convalescent COVID-19. In this chain, TRBV18 is recombined with TRBJ1-1; tentative D gene TRBD1, with 5 bases matching. The CDR3 reads as follows: CASSPSGSDGTEAFF. At the DNA level, the sequence is TGTGCCAGCTCACCCTCAGGGTCCGACGGCACTGAAGCTTTCTTT.